This T cell receptor (beta chain) was profiled in a study of blood T cell repertoires in COVID-19. Study details: The samples span acute and convalescent COVID-19 from the United States, Italy and Spain. T cells, B-cell-depleted T cells, or PBMCs supplied cDNA or gDNA.

Per the original data handling: Nucleated cell counts were estimated from reference gene primer amplification. Clones were read by immunoSEQ multiplex PCR, and TCRdb kept only the in-frame ones, dropping some. V and J calls and clone size come straight from that table; D and trimming were deduced from the DNA. The data contain tens of thousands of clones, 70% to 90% of them singletons. This CDR3 comprises 13 residues. Deletions cut 4 bases from V and 10 bases from J, with 16 bases between. Germline V gene lookup returns CDR1 SEHNR and CDR2 FQNEAQ (reference sequence). Specimen: peripheral blood. This chain links TRBV7-9 with TRBJ1-1, with D possibly being TRBD1 (5 bases). This TCR was recovered from a man aged 50 or older with active COVID-19. The CDR3 region has the DNA TGTGCCAGCAGCTCGCAGGGTTATGCCGGAGCTTTCTTT. It codes for CASSSQGYAGAFF.